These 18 T cell receptor beta chains originate from one sample sequenced in a study of blood T cell repertoires in COVID-19 (dated by TCRdb to 2020 to 2022). The library was prepared using the immunoSEQ multiplex PCR assay. TCRdb provides this immuneACCESS table in a form limited to in-frame rearrangements. Some clones are lacking; in checked studies, under half of them reflect an unresolved V gene, and why the rest are absent is not known. The sample records about 250,000 clones, about 91% of which are singletons. Of the sample, roughly 6% is held by the ten largest clones. Sequenced sample: peripheral blood. The receptors were sampled from a woman aged 25 to 39 with COVID-19, enrolled during active disease.

The chain has TRBV6-2 or TRBV6-3 and TRBJ2-5, with TRBD2 matching 8 bases. J was trimmed by 2 bases and V by 4 bases; bases with no gene match: 18. Germline V gene sequence: CDR1 MNHEY, CDR2 SVGEGT. The CDR3 is 19 residues long. This CDR3 reads CASSFEREYNPYPQETQYF. CDR3 in DNA: TGTGCCAGCAGTTTTGAGCGGGAGTACAACCCATATCCACAAGAGACCCAGTACTTC.

The chain recombines TRBV28 with TRBJ1-2; TRBD1 is a possible D gene (6 bases). V shed 6 bases and J shed 2 bases, with 13 bases lying between them. This CDR3 region has 14 residues. CDR1 is MDHEN, CDR2 SYDVKM, per germline. The CDR3 nucleotides read TGTGCCAGCAGCCTCCGCGGGGGCAACTATGGCTACACCTTC. It yields the protein CASSLRGGNYGYTF.

The CDR3 DNA follows: TGCAGCGTTCGACAGGGGACCAATCAGCCCCAGCATTTT. Its translation is CSVRQGTNQPQHF. V is TRBV29-1 and J is TRBJ1-5, with 8 bases matching TRBD1. This CDR3 has 13 amino acids. CDR1 SQVTM and CDR2 ANQGSEA come from the germline V gene. The ends lost 5 bases at V and 3 bases at J; junction bases unmatched: 3.

The chain is built from TRBV10-2 and TRBJ2-7; D perhaps matches TRBD2 (6 bases). Germline values: CDR1 WSHSY, CDR2 SAAADI. The CDR3 runs 13 residues. Trimming removed 10 bases at V and 0 bases at J, with 13 bases between. The CDR3 DNA reads TGCGCCACCACAATGGGGGGCTCCTACGAGCAGTACTTC. This gives the protein CATTMGGSYEQYF.

This rearrangement joins TRBV5-6 to TRBJ2-7, with TRBD1 identical over 8 bases. Germline assignment: CDR1 SGHDT and CDR2 YYEEEE. J gave up 3 bases and V 0 bases, and 8 bases lay outside the gene matches. The CDR3 is 16 residues long. The CDR3 loop reads CASSLGVRDRIYEQYF. DNA for the CDR3: TGTGCCAGCAGCTTGGGAGTCCGGGACAGGATCTACGAGCAGTACTTC.

V usage is TRBV27 and J usage is TRBJ2-7; TRBD1 is a possible D gene (6 bases). V gave up 6 bases and J gave up 0 bases, with 9 bases separating them. This CDR3 spans 13 amino acids. Germline values: CDR1 MNHEY, CDR2 SMNVEV (reference sequence). CDR3 amino acids: CASRGGNSYEQYF. The CDR3 region has the DNA TGTGCCAGCAGAGGGGGAAACTCCTACGAGCAGTACTTC.

The J gene is TRBJ1-2, the V gene TRBV7-9, with 11 bases that match TRBD1. This CDR3 has 15 amino acids. Germline CDR1 and CDR2: SEHNR and FQNEAQ (reference sequence). Trimming cost V 5 bases and J 2 bases; bases outside gene matches: 4. CDR3 nucleotides: TGTGCCAGCAGCCCGCGGACAGGGGGCAACTATGGCTACACCTTC. Translated, it gives CASSPRTGGNYGYTF.

The chain links TRBV4-3 to TRBJ1-5, with D hard to call. CDR1 is LGHNA, CDR2 YSLEER, per germline. There are 17 residues in the CDR3. The V and J ends lost 0 bases and 0 bases respectively, with 12 bases between them. The CDR3 sequence: CASSQEAWEYSNQPQHF. In nucleotides, the CDR3 is TGCGCCAGCAGCCAAGAAGCGTGGGAGTATAGCAATCAGCCCCAGCATTTT.

V is TRBV9 and J is TRBJ2-3; unclear D gene. Deletions cut 0 bases from V and 0 bases from J, with 5 bases between. The CDR3 loop spans 14 amino acids. Per the germline V gene, CDR1 is SGDLS and CDR2 is YYNGEE. CDR3 nucleotides: TGTGCCAGCAGCGTAGTCTCCAGCACAGATACGCAGTATTTT. Translated: CASSVVSSTDTQYF.

The chain uses TRBV5-1 and TRBJ2-3; weak D call: TRBD1 (6 bases). Trimming removed 4 bases at V and 6 bases at J, with 24 bases between. The germline CDR1 and CDR2 sequences are SGHRS and YFSETQ. CDR3 length: 17 residues. The CDR3 loop is CASSPAWDIRWADTQYF. The DNA of the CDR3 is TGCGCCAGCAGCCCTGCTTGGGACATTCGTTGGGCCGATACGCAGTATTTT.

CDR3 sequence: CASNIRDRFYEQYF. The DNA for the CDR3 is TGTGCCAGCAACATCCGGGACAGGTTCTACGAGCAGTACTTC. This chain links TRBV2 with TRBJ2-7; 8 nucleotides line up with TRBD1. The CDR3 length is 14 residues. CDR1 and CDR2 from the germline V gene are SNHLY and FYNNEI. The junction had 8 bases not matched to a gene; V was cut back by 7 bases and J by 3 bases.

J is TRBJ2-2 and V is TRBV11-3, with a tentative D call TRBD2 (6 bases). Trimming cost V 5 bases and J 4 bases, with 17 bases left between them. CDR1 is SGHNT, CDR2 YENEEA, per germline. CDR3 length: 16 amino acids. DNA of the CDR3: TGTGCCAGCAGCAACCCCCGGGACTCGATCACCGGGGAGCTGTTTTTT. Its protein product is CASSNPRDSITGELFF. Complete variable domain (other parts from reference TRBV11-3 and TRBJ2-2): EAGVVQSPRYKIIEKKQPVAFWCNPISGHNTLYWYLQNLGQGPELLIRYENEEAVDDSQLPKDRFSAERLKGVDSTLKIQPAELGDSAVYLCASSNPRDSITGELFFGEGSRLTVL.

The CDR3 loop reads CASRGLITDTQYF. The CDR3 DNA is TGTGCCAGCAGGGGACTCATCACAGATACGCAGTATTTT. The V and J genes are TRBV6-6 and TRBJ2-3; weak D call: TRBD2 (6 bases). V dropped 6 bases and J dropped 2 bases, with 9 bases sitting between them. Germline CDR1 is MNHNY and CDR2 is SVGAGI (reference sequence). The CDR3 extends over 13 amino acids.

The rearrangement uses TRBV11-2 and TRBJ1-1, with D perhaps TRBD1 (5 bases). CDR1 and CDR2 from the germline V gene are SGHAT and FQNNGV. The CDR3 consists of 13 residues. The V gene lost 3 bases and the J gene lost 11 bases, with 16 bases spanning the gap. This chain's CDR3 is CASSFNKGAEAFF. CDR3 coding DNA: TGTGCCAGCAGCTTCAACAAAGGGGCAGAGGCTTTCTTT.

The V call is TRBV11-3, the J call TRBJ2-1, with 8 bases aligning to TRBD1. The CDR3 sequence is 14 residues long. V lost 1 base to trimming and J lost 8 bases; unmatched junction nucleotides: 4. The germline V gene encodes CDR1 SGHNT and CDR2 YENEEA. In nucleotides, the CDR3 is TGTGCCAGCAGCTTAGGTTCGGGACAGGATGAGCAGTTCTTC. Translating gives CASSLGSGQDEQFF.

The V gene is TRBV24-1, the J gene TRBJ1-5; D gene uncertain. This CDR3 is 15 amino acids long. Germline CDR1 is KGHDR and CDR2 is SFDVKD. Trimming cost V 4 bases and J 3 bases, with 12 bases left between them. The CDR3 DNA is TGTGCCACCAGTGACACAACAACCTCCAATCAGCCCCAGCATTTT. As protein: CATSDTTTSNQPQHF.

The J gene is TRBJ2-2, the V gene TRBV9; D is unresolved. The germline CDR1 and CDR2 sequences are SGDLS and YYNGEE. The CDR3 consists of 15 residues. V was trimmed by 0 bases and J by 0 bases, leaving 6 bases between them. In DNA form, the CDR3 reads TGTGCCAGCAGCGTAGCTAGTGCGAACACCGGGGAGCTGTTTTTT. It codes for CASSVASANTGELFF.

V usage is TRBV7-2 and J usage is TRBJ2-3; 7 nucleotides line up with TRBD2. Per germline, CDR1 SGHTA and CDR2 FQGNSA. After removal of 4 bases from V and 4 bases from J, the junction contained 8 bases not matched to a gene. This CDR3 has 15 residues. In DNA form, the CDR3 reads TGTGCCAGCAGCTCCCTCGCGGGAGTGGCAGATACGCAGTATTTT. Protein: CASSSLAGVADTQYF.